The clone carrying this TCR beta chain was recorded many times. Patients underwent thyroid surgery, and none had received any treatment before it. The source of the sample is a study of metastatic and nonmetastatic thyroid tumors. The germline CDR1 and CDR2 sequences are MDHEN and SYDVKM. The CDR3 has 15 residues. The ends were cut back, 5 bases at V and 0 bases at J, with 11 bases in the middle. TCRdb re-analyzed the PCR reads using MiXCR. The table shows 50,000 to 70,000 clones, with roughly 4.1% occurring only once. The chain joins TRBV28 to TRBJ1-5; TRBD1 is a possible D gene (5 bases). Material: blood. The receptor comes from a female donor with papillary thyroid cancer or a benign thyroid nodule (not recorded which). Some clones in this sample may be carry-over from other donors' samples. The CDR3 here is CASSPWGISNQPQHF. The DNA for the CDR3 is TGTGCCAGCAGTCCCTGGGGGATTAGCAATCAGCCCCAGCATTTT.